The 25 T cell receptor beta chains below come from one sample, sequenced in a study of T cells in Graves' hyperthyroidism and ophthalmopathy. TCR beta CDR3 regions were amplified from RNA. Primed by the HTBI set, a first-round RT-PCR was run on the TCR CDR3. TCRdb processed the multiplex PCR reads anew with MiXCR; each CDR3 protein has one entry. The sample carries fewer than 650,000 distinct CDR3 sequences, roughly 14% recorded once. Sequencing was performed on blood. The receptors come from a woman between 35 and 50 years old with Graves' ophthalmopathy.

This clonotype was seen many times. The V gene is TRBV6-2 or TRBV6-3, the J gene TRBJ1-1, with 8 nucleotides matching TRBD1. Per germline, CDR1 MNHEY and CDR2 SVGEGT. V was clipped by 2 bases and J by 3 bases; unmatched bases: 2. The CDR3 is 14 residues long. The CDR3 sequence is CASSYDRGYTEAFF. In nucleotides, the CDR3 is TGTGCCAGCAGTTACGACAGGGGCTACACTGAAGCTTTCTTT.

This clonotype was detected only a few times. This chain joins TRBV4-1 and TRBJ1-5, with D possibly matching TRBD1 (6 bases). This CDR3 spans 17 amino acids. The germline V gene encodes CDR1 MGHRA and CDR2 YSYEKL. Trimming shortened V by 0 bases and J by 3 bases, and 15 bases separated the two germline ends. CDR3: CASSQDGGGRANQPQHF. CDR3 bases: TGCGCCAGCAGCCAAGATGGGGGCGGGAGGGCCAATCAGCCCCAGCATTTT.

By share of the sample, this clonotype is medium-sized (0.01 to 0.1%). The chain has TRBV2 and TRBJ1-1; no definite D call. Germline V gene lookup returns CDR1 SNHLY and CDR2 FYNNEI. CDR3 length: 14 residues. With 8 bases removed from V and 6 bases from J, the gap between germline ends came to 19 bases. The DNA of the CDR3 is TGTGCCAGCGATGACCCTGACCCACCTCCTGAAGCTTTCTTT. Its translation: CASDDPDPPPEAFF.

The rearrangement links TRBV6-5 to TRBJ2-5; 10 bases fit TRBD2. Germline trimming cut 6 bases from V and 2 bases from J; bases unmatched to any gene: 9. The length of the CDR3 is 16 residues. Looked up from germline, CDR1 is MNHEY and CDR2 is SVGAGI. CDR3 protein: CASRLLAGSEQETQYF. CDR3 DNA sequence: TGTGCCAGCAGGTTACTAGCGGGATCCGAACAAGAGACCCAGTACTTC.

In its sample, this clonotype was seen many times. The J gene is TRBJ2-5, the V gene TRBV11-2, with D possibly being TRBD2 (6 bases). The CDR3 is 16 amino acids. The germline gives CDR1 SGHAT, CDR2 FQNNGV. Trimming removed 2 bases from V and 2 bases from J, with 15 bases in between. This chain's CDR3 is CASSLRFSGIQETQYF. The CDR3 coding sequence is TGTGCCAGCAGCTTAAGGTTTAGCGGAATTCAAGAGACCCAGTACTTC.

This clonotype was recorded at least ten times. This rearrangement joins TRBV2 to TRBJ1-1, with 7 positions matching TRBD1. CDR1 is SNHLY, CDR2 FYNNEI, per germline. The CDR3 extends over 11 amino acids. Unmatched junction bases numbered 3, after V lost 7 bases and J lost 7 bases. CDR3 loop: CASIRDSEAFF. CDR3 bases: TGTGCCAGCATCCGGGACAGTGAAGCTTTCTTT.

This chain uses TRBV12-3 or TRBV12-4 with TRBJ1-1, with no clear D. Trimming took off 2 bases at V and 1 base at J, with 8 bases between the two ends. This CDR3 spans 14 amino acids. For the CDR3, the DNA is TGTGCCAGCAGTTTAATGGCGGCGAACACTGAAGCTTTCTTT. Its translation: CASSLMAANTEAFF.

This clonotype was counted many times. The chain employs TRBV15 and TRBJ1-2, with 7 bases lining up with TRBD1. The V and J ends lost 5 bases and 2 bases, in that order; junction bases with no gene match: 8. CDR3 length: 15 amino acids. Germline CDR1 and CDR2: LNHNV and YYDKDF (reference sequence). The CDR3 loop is CATSGAGQVNYGYTF. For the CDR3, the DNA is TGTGCCACCAGCGGCGCTGGACAGGTCAACTATGGCTACACCTTC. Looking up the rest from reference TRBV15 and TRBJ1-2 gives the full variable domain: DAMVIQNPRYQVTQFGKPVTLSCSQTLNHNVMYWYQQKSSQAPKLLFHYYDKDFNNEADTPDNFQSRRPNTSFCFLDIRSPGLGDTAMYLCATSGAGQVNYGYTFGSGTRLTVV.

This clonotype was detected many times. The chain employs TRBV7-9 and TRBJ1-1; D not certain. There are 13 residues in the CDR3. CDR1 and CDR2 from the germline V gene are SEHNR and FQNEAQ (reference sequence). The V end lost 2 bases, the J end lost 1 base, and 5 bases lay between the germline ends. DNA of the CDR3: TGTGCCAGCAGCTTATTGCAGAACACTGAAGCTTTCTTT. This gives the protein CASSLLQNTEAFF. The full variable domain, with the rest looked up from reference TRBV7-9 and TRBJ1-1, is DTGVSQNPRHKITKRGQNVTFRCDPISEHNRLYWYRQTLGQGPEFLTYFQNEAQLEKSRLLSDRFSAERPKGSFSTLEIQRTEQGDSAMYLCASSLLQNTEAFFGQGTRLTVV.

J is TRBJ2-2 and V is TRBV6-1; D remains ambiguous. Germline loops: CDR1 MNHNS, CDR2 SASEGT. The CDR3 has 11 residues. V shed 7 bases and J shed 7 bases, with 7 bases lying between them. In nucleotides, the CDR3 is TGTGCCAGCAAGGCGTACGGGGAGCTGTTTTTT. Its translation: CASKAYGELFF.

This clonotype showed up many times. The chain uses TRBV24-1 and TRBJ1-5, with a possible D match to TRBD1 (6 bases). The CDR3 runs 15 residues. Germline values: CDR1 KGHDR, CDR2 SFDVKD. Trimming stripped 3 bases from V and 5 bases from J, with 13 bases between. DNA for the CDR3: TGTGCCACCAGTGATAGGAGGGGGGGGGATCAGCCCCAGCATTTT. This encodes CATSDRRGGDQPQHF.

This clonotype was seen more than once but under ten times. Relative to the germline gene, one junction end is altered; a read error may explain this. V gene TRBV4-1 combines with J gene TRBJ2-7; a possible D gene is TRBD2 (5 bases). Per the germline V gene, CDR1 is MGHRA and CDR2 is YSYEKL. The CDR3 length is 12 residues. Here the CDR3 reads CASSQEEPSLDF. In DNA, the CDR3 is TGCGCCAGCAGCCAAGAAGAACCTAGCTTGGACTTC.

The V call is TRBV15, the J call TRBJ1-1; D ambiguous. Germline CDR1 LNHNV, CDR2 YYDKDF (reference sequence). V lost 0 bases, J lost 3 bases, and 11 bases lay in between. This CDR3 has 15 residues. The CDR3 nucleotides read TGTGCCACCAGCAGAGAGGGTCCTTGGGACACTGAAGCTTTCTTT. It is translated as CATSREGPWDTEAFF. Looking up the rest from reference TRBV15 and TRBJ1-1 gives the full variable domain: DAMVIQNPRYQVTQFGKPVTLSCSQTLNHNVMYWYQQKSSQAPKLLFHYYDKDFNNEADTPDNFQSRRPNTSFCFLDIRSPGLGDTAMYLCATSREGPWDTEAFFGQGTRLTVV.

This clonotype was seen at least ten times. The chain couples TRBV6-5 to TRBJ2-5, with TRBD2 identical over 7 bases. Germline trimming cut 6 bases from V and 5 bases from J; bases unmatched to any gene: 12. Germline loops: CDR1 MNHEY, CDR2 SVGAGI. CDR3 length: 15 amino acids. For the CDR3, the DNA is TGTGCCAGCAGCCGCCCTGTTAGCGGGCGGGAGACCCAGTACTTC. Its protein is CASSRPVSGRETQYF.

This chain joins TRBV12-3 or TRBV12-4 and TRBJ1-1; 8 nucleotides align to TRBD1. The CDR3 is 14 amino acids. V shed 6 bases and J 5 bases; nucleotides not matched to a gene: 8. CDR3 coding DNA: TGTGCCAGCAGACGGCAGGGGGCAGGTACTGAAGCTTTCTTT. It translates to CASRRQGAGTEAFF.

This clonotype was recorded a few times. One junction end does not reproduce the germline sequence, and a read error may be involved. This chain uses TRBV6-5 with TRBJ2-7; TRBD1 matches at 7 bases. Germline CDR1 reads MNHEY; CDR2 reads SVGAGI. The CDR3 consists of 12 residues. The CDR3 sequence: CASSYDWDRRHF. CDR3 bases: TGTGCCAGCAGTTACGATTGGGACAGACGTCATTTC.

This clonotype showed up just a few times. DNA for the CDR3: TGTGCCAGCAGCGTAGGCGGGTTTACGCAGTATTTT. Residues: CASSVGGFTQYF. The chain has TRBV9 and TRBJ2-3, with TRBD2 as a possible D gene (5 bases). V lost 0 bases and J 8 bases, leaving 7 bases between the germline ends. Per the germline V gene, CDR1 is SGDLS and CDR2 is YYNGEE. CDR3 length equals 12 residues.

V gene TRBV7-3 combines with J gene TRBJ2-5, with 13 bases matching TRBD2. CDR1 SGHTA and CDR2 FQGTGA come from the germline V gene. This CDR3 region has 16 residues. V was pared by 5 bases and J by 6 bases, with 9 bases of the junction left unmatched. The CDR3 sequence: CASSRGTSGTGKTQYF. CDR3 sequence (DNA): TGTGCCAGCAGCAGAGGGACTAGCGGGACGGGAAAGACCCAGTACTTC.

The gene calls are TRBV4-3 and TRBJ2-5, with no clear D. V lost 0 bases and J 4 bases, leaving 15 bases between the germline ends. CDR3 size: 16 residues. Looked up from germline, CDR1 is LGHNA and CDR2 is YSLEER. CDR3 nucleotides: TGCGCCAGCAGCCAAGATACGCCCAGCCGAGGAGAGACCCAGTACTTC. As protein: CASSQDTPSRGETQYF.

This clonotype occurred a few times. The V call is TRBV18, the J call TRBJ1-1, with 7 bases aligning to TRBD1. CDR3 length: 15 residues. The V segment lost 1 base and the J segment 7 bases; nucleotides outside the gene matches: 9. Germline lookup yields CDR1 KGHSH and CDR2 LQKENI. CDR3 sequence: CASSPQTGRGNEAFF. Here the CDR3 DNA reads TGTGCCAGCTCACCACAGACAGGGAGGGGGAATGAAGCTTTCTTT.

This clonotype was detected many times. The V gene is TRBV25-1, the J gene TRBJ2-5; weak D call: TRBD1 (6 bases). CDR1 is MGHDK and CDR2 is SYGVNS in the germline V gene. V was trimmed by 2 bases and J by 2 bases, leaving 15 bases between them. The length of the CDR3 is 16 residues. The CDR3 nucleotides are TGTGCCAGCAGTGAAAGAGAACAGGGCCTTCAAGAGACCCAGTACTTC. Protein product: CASSEREQGLQETQYF.

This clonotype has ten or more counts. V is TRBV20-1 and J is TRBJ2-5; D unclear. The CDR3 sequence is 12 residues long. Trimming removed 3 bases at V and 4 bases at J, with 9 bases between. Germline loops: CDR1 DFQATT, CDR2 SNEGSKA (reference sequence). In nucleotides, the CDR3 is TGCAGTGCTAGTTCGGGTCGAGAGACCCAGTACTTC. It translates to CSASSGRETQYF.

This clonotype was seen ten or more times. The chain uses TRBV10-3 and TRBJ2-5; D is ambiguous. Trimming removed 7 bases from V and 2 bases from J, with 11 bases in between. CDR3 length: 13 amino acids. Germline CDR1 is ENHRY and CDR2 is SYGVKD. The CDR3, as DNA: TGTGCCATCACGAAAGGACCTCAAGAGACCCAGTACTTC. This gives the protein CAITKGPQETQYF.

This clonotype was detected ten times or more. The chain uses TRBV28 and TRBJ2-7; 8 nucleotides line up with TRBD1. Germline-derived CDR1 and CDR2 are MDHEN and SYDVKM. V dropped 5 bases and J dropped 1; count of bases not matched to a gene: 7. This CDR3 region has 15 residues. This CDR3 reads CASSIRDRSSYEQYF. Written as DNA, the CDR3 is TGTGCCAGCAGTATAAGGGACAGGTCGTCCTACGAGCAGTACTTC.

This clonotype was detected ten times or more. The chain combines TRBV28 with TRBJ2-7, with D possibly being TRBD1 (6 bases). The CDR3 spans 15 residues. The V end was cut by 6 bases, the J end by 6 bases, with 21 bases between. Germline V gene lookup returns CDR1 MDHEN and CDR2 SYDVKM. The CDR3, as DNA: TGTGCCAGCAGCGGGGAAATTGGGACAAAGGGCGAGCAGTACTTC. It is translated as CASSGEIGTKGEQYF. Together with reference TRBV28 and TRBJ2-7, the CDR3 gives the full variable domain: DVKVTQSSRYLVKRTGEKVFLECVQDMDHENMFWYRQDPGLGLRLIYFSYDVKMKEKGDIPEGYSVSREKKERFSLILESASTNQTSMYLCASSGEIGTKGEQYFGPGTRLTVT.